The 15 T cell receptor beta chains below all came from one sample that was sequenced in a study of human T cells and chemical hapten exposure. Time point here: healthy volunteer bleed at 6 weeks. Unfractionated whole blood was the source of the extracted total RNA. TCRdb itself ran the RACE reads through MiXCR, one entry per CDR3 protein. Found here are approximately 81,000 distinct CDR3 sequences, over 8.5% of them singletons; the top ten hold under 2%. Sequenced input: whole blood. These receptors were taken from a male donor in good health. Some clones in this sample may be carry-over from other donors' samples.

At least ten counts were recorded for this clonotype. The CDR3 region is CSARNLAGTEETQYF. The CDR3 DNA reads TGCAGTGCTAGAAACCTAGCGGGAACCGAAGAGACCCAGTACTTC. The rearrangement links TRBV20-1 to TRBJ2-5, with 9 bases fitting TRBD2. CDR1 DFQATT and CDR2 SNEGSKA come from the germline V gene (reference sequence). After removal of 2 bases from V and 3 bases from J, the junction contained 7 bases not matched to a gene. The CDR3 has 15 residues.

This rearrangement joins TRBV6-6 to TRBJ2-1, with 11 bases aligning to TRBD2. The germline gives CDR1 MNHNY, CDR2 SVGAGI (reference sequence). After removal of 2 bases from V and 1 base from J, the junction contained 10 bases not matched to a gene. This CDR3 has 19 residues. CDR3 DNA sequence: TGTGCCAGCAGTTACCGGACTAGCGGGCCCTATGCATCCTACAATGAGCAGTTCTTC. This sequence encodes CASSYRTSGPYASYNEQFF.

This CDR3 is CSASEGTGGNQPQHF. CDR3 bases: TGCAGTGCTAGTGAGGGGACAGGGGGCAATCAGCCCCAGCATTTT. V gene TRBV20-1 combines with J gene TRBJ1-5; 10 nucleotides agree with TRBD1. V lost 3 bases to trimming and J lost 2 bases; unmatched junction nucleotides: 4. The CDR3 has 15 amino acids. Germline assignment: CDR1 DFQATT and CDR2 SNEGSKA (reference sequence).

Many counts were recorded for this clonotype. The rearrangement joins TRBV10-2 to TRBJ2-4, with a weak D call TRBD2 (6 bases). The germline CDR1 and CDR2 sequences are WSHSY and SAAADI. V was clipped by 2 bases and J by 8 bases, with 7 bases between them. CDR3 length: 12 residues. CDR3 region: CASSEGGDIQYF. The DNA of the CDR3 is TGCGCCAGCAGTGAGGGAGGGGACATTCAGTACTTC.

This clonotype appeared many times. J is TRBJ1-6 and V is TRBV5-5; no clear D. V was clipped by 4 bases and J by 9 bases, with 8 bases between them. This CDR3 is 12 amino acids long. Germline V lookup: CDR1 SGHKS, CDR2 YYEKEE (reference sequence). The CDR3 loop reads CASSPPASPLHF. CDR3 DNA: TGTGCCAGCAGCCCCCCCGCTTCACCCCTCCACTTT.

CDR3 sequence: CASSPGTSATDTQYF. CDR3 bases: TGTGCCAGCAGCCCGGGGACTAGCGCCACAGATACGCAGTATTTT. The rearrangement joins TRBV7-2 to TRBJ2-3; 10 bases are a match to TRBD2. Germline V gene data show CDR1 as SGHTA and CDR2 as FQGNSA. This CDR3 has 15 residues. The ends lost 5 bases at V and 2 bases at J; junction bases unmatched: 4.

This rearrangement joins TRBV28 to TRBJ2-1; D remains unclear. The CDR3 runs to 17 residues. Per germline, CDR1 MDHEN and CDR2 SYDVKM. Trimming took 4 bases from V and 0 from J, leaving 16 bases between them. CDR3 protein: CASSSNSAASSYNEQFF. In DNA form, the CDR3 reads TGTGCCAGCAGTTCTAATTCCGCAGCATCCTCCTACAATGAGCAGTTCTTC.

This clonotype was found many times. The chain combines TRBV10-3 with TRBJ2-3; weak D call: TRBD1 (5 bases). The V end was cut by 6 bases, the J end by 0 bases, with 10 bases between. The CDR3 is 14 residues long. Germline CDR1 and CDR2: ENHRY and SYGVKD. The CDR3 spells CAIRGQGSTDTQYF. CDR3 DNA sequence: TGTGCCATCAGAGGCCAGGGAAGCACAGATACGCAGTATTTT.

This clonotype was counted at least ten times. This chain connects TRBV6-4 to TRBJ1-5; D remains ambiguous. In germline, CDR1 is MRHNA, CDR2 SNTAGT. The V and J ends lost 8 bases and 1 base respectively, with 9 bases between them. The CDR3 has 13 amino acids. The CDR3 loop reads CASAAGSNQPQHF. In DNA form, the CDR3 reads TGTGCCAGCGCCGCCGGCAGCAATCAGCCCCAGCATTTT.

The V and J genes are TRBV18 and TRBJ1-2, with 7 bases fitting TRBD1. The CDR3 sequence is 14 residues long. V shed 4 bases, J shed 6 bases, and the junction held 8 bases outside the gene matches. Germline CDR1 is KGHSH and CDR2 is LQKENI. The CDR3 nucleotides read TGTGCCAGCTCACAAGGACAGGATGAGCATGGCTACACCTTC. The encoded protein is CASSQGQDEHGYTF. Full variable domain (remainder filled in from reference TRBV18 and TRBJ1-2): NAGVMQNPRHLVRRRGQEARLRCSPMKGHSHVYWYRQLPEEGLKFMVYLQKENIIDESGMPKERFSAEFPKEGPSILRIQQVVRGDSAAYFCASSQGQDEHGYTFGSGTRLTVV.

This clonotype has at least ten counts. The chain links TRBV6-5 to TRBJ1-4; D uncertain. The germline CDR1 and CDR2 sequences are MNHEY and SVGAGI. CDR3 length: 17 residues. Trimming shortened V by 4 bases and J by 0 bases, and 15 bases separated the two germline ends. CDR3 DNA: TGTGCCAGCAGTTTAAAGTCTTTCCACGCAACTAATGAAAAACTGTTTTTT. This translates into CASSLKSFHATNEKLFF.

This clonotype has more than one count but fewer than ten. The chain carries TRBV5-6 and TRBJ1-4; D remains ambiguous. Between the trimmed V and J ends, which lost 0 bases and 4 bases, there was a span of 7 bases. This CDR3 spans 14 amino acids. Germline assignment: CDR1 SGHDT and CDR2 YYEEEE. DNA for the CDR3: TGTGCCAGCAGCTTGGTAGGGTATAATGAAAAACTGTTTTTT. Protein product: CASSLVGYNEKLFF.

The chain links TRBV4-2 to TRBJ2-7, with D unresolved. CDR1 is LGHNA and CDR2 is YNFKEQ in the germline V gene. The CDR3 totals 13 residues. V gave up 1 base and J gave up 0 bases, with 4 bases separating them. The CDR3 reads CASSQGDSYEQYF. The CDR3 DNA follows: TGTGCCAGCAGCCAAGGGGACTCCTACGAGCAGTACTTC.

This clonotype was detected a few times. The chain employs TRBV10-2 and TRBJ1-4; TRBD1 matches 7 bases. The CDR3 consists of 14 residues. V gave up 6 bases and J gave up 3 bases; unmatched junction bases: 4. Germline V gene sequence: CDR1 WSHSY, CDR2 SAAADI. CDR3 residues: CASSDRASNEKLFF. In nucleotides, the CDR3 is TGCGCCAGCAGCGACAGGGCATCTAATGAAAAACTGTTTTTT.

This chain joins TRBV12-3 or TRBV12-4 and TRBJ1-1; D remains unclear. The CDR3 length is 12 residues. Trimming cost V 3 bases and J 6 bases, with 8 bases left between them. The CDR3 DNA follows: TGTGCCAGCAGTTTCTCCGGGTCTGAAGCTTTCTTT. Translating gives CASSFSGSEAFF.